The TCR beta chain described here comes from a study of shared clonotypes between healthy human individuals. Study-level background: With ages of 18 to 49, the donors were a couple of women and a few men.

Study-wide findings and caveats: Investigators collected only blood, and repertoires in tissues likely differ. With few donors, the genetic and exposure-history diversity represented was limited.

Worth noting for this clone: Its antigen is still unknown.

This table comes from immunoSEQ multiplex PCR, and its TCRdb copy is limited to in-frame clones, with some not included. The sample has about 490,000 clones, 76% seen once. CDR1 is SGDLS and CDR2 is YYNGEE in the germline V gene. The germline V and J ends were trimmed by 0 bases and 6 bases, with 10 bases remaining between them. The CDR3 loop spans 14 amino acids. Sequenced material: PBMCs. The TCR originated in a middle-aged woman in good health. Some clones in this sample may be carry-over from other donors' samples. This chain joins TRBV9 and TRBJ2-1; D is unclear. The CDR3 nucleotides are TGTGCCAGCAGCGTAGGGGCTAGAGGCAATGAGCAGTTCTTC. Amino acids: CASSVGARGNEQFF.